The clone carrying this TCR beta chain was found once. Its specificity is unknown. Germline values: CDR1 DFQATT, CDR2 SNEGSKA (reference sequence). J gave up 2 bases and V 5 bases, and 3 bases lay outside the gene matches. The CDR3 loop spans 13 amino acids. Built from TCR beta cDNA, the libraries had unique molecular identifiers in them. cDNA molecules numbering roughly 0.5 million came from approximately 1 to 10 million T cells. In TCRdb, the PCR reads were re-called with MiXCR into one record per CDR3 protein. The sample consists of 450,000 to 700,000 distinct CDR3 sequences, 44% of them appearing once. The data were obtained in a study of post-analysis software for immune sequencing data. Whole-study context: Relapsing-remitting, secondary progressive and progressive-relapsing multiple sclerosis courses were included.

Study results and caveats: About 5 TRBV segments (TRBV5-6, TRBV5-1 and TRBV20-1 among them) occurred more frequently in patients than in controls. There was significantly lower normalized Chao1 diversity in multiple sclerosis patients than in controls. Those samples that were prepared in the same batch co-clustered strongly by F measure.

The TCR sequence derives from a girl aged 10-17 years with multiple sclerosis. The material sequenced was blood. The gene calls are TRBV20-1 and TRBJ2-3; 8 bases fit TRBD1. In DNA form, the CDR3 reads TGCAGTGCTGACAGGGGCTTCACAGATACGCAGTATTTT. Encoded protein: CSADRGFTDTQYF.